Sequencing of this T cell receptor (beta chain) was carried out in a study of beta chain features in type 1 diabetes. Study-level results: Researchers report that Type 1 diabetes patients had moderately but significantly shorter TCRB CDR3s across all four CD4+ subsets. At VDJ recombination sites, type 1 diabetes patients had fewer insertions and more deleted nucleotides.

A word on this clone: The antigen is undetermined.

Expressed TCRB transcripts got sequenced, as all isolated RNA was reverse transcribed. Here immunoSEQ multiplex PCR was the method, and the copy in TCRdb shows in-frame clones only, minus some. The sample gives around 650,000 clones, 9.5% to 15% of which show up once; more than 0.09% is in the top ten. Germline CDR1 is SGDLS and CDR2 is YYNGEE. V lost 0 bases and J lost 1, with 7 bases in between. CDR3 length equals 14 residues. Sorting of CD4+ naive, central memory, regulatory and stem cell-like memory cells was performed via CD45RO/CCR7/CD25/CD127/CD95/CD27. Sequencing used naive CD4+ T cells from blood. The TCR originated in a man aged 30 to 45 with type 1 diabetes. The V gene is TRBV9, the J gene TRBJ1-1; D not resolved. CDR3 DNA sequence: TGTGCCAGCAGCGTAGGGCAGGAGAACACTGAAGCTTTCTTT. This translates into CASSVGQENTEAFF. Using reference TRBV9 and TRBJ1-1 for the parts outside the CDR3, the full variable domain is DSGVTQTPKHLITATGQRVTLRCSPRSGDLSVYWYQQSLDQGLQFLIQYYNGEERAKGNILERFSAQQFPDLHSELNLSSLELGDSALYFCASSVGQENTEAFFGQGTRLTVV.